The clone carrying this TCR beta chain has just a few counts. What it binds is unknown. This sample was taken from a study of beta chain features in type 1 diabetes. Study-level points and caveats: All four CD4+ subsets of Type 1 diabetes patients contained TCRB CDR3s that were moderately but significantly shorter.

Per germline, CDR1 MDHEN and CDR2 SYDVKM. The CDR3 extends over 16 amino acids. The junction had 8 bases not matched to a gene; V was cut back by 7 bases and J by 0 bases. All sorted populations exceeded 95% purity. The study reverse transcribed the entire isolated RNA, so it sequenced expressed TCRB transcripts. The table came from immunoSEQ multiplex PCR; TCRdb's copy has only in-frame clones and leaves some out. The sample lists fewer than 450,000 clones, approximately 15% occurring once. This clonotype was sampled from a woman between 18 and 30 years old with type 1 diabetes. The chain has TRBV28 and TRBJ2-4; 8 positions agree with TRBD1. Material: naive CD4+ T cells from blood. The CDR3 nucleotides read TGTGCCAGCACCCTTGGGACAGGTCGAGCCAAAAACATTCAGTACTTC. It specifies CASTLGTGRAKNIQYF.